The text below deals with one T cell receptor (beta chain). What it binds is unknown. This sample was included in a study of blood T cells in healthy people across ages. General study results and limits: TCR beta diversity, measured per million T cells, fell in a roughly linear way with age. Strong correlation linked observed beta diversity and percent naive T cells.

Germline V CDR1 and CDR2: SGHTA, FQGNSA. The CDR3 is 15 residues long. Trimming left V 4 bases short and J 2 bases short, with 14 bases between. Next came a second PCR, run for 7 to 11 cycles, which used a sample-barcoded 5' primer along with a J-beta primer mix. TCRdb called the 5' RACE reads again in MiXCR, with one record for every CDR3 protein. Among 1,800,000 or so distinct CDR3 sequences listed, 30% to 40% were seen once. Samples had at least 7 million PBMCs isolated from them. The receptor comes from a human donor in good health. The sequenced sample consisted of blood. J is TRBJ1-1 and V is TRBV7-2, with D tentatively TRBD1 (6 bases). This chain's CDR3 is CASSYYTGPNTEAFF. Here the CDR3 DNA reads TGTGCCAGCAGCTACTATACAGGGCCCAACACTGAAGCTTTCTTT.